The rows below give T cell receptor beta chains drawn from one sample of a study of OX40 agonist ivuxolimab in advanced cancers. Clones were sequenced by immunoSEQ multiplex PCR, and TCRdb holds only the in-frame ones, with some missing. The data show tens of thousands of clones, with around nine tenths seen just once and around 15% held by the top ten. The starting material was CD4+ or CD8+ T cells sorted from blood, obtained in a trial of the OX40 agonist ivuxolimab. The receptors originated from an adult with an advanced solid tumor such as melanoma, head and neck, liver or kidney cancer. CDR3s include the opening cysteine and the closing phenylalanine or tryptophan. Fields, in order: CDR3 DNA, CDR3 protein, clone size, D gene, V gene, J gene. A D gene is named only where the DNA matches it firmly. Rows give clone size only sometimes, using once, few, many, or a class for an expanded clone.

TGTGCCAGCAGTTTGACCAGGGAGGTGGGATACGAGCAGTACTTC	CASSLTREVGYEQYF	.	.	TRBV27	TRBJ2-7
TGTGCCAGCAGCCCTTTCCCCGGGACTGGAGACACCGGGGAGCTGTTTTTT	CASSPFPGTGDTGELFF	.	.	TRBV9	TRBJ2-2
TGCGCCAGCAGCCGGGAAAGCACAGATACGCAGTATTTT	CASSRESTDTQYF	once	.	TRBV4-1	TRBJ2-3
TGTGCCAGCAGGGACTCAAGAGGGGGAAAACTGTTTTTT	CASRDSRGGKLFF	.	.	TRBV6-6	TRBJ1-4
TGTGCCAGCAGCTCGGGACAGGGGGCCTATGGCTACACCTTC	CASSSGQGAYGYTF	.	TRBD1	TRBV7-2	TRBJ1-2
TGTGCCAGCAGCTTTCGCGGGGCTTCGATGAACACTGAAGCTTTCTTT	CASSFRGASMNTEAFF	.	.	TRBV5-8	TRBJ1-1
TGTGCCAGCAGCTTAGGGGACAGGGCTAACGAGCAGTACTTC	CASSLGDRANEQYF	.	TRBD1	TRBV7-8	TRBJ2-7
TGTGCCAGCTCAATTTGGGCAGTGAACACTGAAGCTTTCTTT	CASSIWAVNTEAFF	.	.	TRBV18	TRBJ1-1
TGTGCCAGTAGAGGAGGGACGTATCCATACTACGAGCAGTACTTC	CASRGGTYPYYEQYF	.	.	TRBV19	TRBJ2-7
TGTGCCAGCAGGCCGGGAGGGGGGAACGAGCAGTACTTC	CASRPGGGNEQYF	.	TRBD2	TRBV11-2	TRBJ2-7
TGCAGCGTTGAACTACAGGGGGCCGGCGAGCAGTACTTC	CSVELQGAGEQYF	.	TRBD1	TRBV29-1	TRBJ2-7
TGTGCCAGTTCGGGACAGGATGGCTCCGGGGAGCTGTTTTTT	CASSGQDGSGELFF	once	TRBD1	TRBV7-9	TRBJ2-2
TGTGCCAGCAGTTTAAAGGCGGGACCCTCCTACGAGCAGTACTTC	CASSLKAGPSYEQYF	.	.	TRBV27	TRBJ2-7
TGTGCCAGCAGCTCCCTAAGGGCCGGGGAGCAGTTCTTC	CASSSLRAGEQFF	few	.	TRBV7-8	TRBJ2-1
TGTGCCAGCAGCTCCGAGCTGAACACTGAAGCTTTCTTT	CASSSELNTEAFF	.	.	TRBV7-9	TRBJ1-1
TGTGCCAGCTCACCGTACCGGGATGCCTACGAGCAGTACTTC	CASSPYRDAYEQYF	.	.	TRBV18	TRBJ2-7
TGTGCCACCAGCAGAGACCAGCGTAGCAATCAGCCCCAGCATTTT	CATSRDQRSNQPQHF	.	.	TRBV15	TRBJ1-5
TGTGCCAGCAGTGAATCAGGTGACGAAAAACTGTTTTTT	CASSESGDEKLFF	.	.	TRBV25-1	TRBJ1-4
TGTGCCAGCTCACCTGGCGGCGGATTTAACTATGGCTACACCTTC	CASSPGGGFNYGYTF	.	.	TRBV18	TRBJ1-2
TGTGCCACCAGCAGAGACGGGGGTGTGGACACTAACAATCAGCCCCAGCATTTT	CATSRDGGVDTNNQPQHF	once	.	TRBV15	TRBJ1-5